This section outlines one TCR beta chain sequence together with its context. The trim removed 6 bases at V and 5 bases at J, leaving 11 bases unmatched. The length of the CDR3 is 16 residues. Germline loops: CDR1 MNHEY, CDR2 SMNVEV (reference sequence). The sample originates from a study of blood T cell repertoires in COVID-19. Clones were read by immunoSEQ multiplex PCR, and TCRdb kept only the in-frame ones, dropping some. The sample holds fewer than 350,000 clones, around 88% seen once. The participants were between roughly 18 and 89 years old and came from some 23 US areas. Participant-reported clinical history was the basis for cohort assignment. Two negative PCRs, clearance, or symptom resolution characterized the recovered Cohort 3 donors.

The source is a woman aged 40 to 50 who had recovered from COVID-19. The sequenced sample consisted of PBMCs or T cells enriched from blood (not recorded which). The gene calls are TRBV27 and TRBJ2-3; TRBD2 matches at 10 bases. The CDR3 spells CASSYYRTSGLDTQYF. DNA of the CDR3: TGTGCCAGCAGCTACTACAGGACTAGCGGTCTAGATACGCAGTATTTT.